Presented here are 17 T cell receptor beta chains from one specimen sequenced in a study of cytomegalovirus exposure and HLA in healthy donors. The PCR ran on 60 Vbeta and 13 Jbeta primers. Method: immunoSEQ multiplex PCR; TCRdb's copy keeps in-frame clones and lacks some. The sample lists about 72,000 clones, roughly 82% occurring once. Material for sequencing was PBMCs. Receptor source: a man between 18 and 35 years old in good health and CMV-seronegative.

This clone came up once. In DNA form, the CDR3 reads TGTGCCAGCAGCGAAAACCCACATGGGACAGGAAATGAGCAGTTCTTC. Translated, it gives CASSENPHGTGNEQFF. V and J are TRBV9 and TRBJ2-1, with 8 bases fitting TRBD1. J was trimmed by 7 bases and V by 3 bases; bases with no gene match: 12. CDR1 SGDLS and CDR2 YYNGEE come from the germline V gene. The CDR3 is made up of 16 amino acids.

The CDR3 is CASSLRTGEQYF. In DNA, the CDR3 is TGTGCCAGCAGCTTACGGACAGGGGAGCAGTACTTC. The chain recombines TRBV7-2 with TRBJ2-7; 8 positions match TRBD1. The junction had 1 base not matched to a gene; V was cut back by 2 bases and J by 7 bases. There are 12 residues in the CDR3. Looked up from germline, CDR1 is SGHTA and CDR2 is FQGNSA.

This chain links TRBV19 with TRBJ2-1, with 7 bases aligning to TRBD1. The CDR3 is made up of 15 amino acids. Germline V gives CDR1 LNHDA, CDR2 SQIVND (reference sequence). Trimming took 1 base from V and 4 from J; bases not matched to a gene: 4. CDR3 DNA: TGTGCCAGTAGTATAGGAGCAGGGGGTTACAATGAGCAGTTCTTC. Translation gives CASSIGAGGYNEQFF.

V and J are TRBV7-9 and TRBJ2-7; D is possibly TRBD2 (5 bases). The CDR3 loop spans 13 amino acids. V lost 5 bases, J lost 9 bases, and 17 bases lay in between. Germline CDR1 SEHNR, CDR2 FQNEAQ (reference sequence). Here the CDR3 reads CASSRATPEGQYF. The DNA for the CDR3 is TGTGCCAGCAGCCGGGCCACGCCAGAGGGGCAGTACTTC.

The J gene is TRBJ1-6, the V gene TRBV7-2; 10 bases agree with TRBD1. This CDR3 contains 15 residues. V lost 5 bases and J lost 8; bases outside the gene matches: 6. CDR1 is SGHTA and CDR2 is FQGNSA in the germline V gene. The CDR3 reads CASSHGGQGYSPLHF. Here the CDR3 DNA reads TGTGCCAGCAGCCATGGGGGACAGGGGTATTCACCCCTCCACTTT.

The DNA of the CDR3 is TGTGCCAGCAGCGAGACAGGGTTAAGGGAGACCCAGTACTTC. The encoded protein is CASSETGLRETQYF. J is TRBJ2-5 and V is TRBV5-5; 7 bases map to TRBD1. This CDR3 region has 14 residues. V gave up 4 bases and J gave up 5 bases; unmatched junction bases: 8. Germline lookup yields CDR1 SGHKS and CDR2 YYEKEE (reference sequence).

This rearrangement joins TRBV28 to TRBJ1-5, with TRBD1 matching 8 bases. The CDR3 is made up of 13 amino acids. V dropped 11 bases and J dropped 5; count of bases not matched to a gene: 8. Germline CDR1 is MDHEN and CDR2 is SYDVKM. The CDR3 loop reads CAGNRGVYQPQHF. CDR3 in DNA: TGTGCCGGCAACAGGGGGGTGTATCAGCCCCAGCATTTT. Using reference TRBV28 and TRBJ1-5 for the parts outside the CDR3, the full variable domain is DVKVTQSSRYLVKRTGEKVFLECVQDMDHENMFWYRQDPGLGLRLIYFSYDVKMKEKGDIPEGYSVSREKKERFSLILESASTNQTSMYLCAGNRGVYQPQHFGDGTRLSIL.

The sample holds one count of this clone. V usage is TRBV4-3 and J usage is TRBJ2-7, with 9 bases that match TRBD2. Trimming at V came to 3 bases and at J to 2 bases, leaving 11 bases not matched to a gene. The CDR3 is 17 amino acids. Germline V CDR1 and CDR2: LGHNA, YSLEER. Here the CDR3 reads CASSQSLPSGTPYEQYF. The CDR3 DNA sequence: TGCGCCAGCAGCCAGTCCCTCCCTAGCGGGACCCCCTACGAGCAGTACTTC.

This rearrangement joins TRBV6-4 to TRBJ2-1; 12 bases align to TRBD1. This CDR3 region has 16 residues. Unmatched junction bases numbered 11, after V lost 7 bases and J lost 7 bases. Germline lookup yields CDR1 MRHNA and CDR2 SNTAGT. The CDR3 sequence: CASIGGRDRGRNEQFF. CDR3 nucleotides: TGTGCCAGCATTGGGGGACGGGACAGGGGGCGTAATGAGCAGTTCTTC.

CDR3 sequence reads: CASKGQNSGANVLTF. The CDR3 DNA reads as TGTGCCAGTAAGGGACAAAACTCTGGGGCCAACGTCCTGACTTTC. This chain links TRBV19 with TRBJ2-6; D may be TRBD1 (6 bases). CDR3 length equals 15 residues. Per the germline V gene, CDR1 is LNHDA and CDR2 is SQIVND (reference sequence). V lost 7 bases and J 0 bases, leaving 10 bases between the germline ends.

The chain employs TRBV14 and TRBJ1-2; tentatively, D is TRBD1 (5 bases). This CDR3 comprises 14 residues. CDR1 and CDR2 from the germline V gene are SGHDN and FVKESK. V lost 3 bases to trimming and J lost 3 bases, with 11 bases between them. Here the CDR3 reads CASSHDRTYYGYTF. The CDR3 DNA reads TGTGCCAGCAGCCACGACAGAACCTACTATGGCTACACCTTC.

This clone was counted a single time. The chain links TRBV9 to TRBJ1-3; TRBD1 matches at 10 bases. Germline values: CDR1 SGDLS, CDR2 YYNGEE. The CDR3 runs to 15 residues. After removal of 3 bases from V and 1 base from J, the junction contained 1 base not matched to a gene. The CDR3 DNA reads TGTGCCAGCAGCGCGGGACAGGGGTCTGGAAACACCATATATTTT. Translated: CASSAGQGSGNTIYF.

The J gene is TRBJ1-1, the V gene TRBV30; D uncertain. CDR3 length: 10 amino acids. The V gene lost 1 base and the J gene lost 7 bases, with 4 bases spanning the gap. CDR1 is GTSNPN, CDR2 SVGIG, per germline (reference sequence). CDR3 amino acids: CAWSDIEAFF. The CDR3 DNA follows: TGTGCCTGGAGTGACATTGAAGCTTTCTTT. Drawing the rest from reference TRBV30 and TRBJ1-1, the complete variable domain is SQTIHQWPATLVQPVGSPLSLECTVEGTSNPNLYWYRQAAGRGLQLLFYSVGIGQISSEVPQNLSASRPQDRQFILSSKKLLLSDSGFYLCAWSDIEAFFGQGTRLTVV.

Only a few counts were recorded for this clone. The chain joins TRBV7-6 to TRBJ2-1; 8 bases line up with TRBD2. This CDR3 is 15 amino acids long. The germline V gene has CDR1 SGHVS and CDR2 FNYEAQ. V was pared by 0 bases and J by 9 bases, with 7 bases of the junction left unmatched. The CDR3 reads CASSLAQGLDSEQFF. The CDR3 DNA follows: TGTGCCAGCAGCTTAGCGCAGGGACTAGATAGTGAGCAGTTCTTC.

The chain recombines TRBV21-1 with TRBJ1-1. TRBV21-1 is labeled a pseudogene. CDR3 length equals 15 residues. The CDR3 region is CASSPWTGLNTEAFF. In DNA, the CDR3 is TGTGCCAGCAGCCCTTGGACTGGGTTGAACACTGAAGCTTTCTTT.

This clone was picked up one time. The CDR3 DNA follows: TGCGCCAGCAGCTTGCTGGTAGCGGGAGTCGAGCAAGAGACCCAGTACTTC. Its protein product is CASSLLVAGVEQETQYF. The V call is TRBV5-1, the J call TRBJ2-5; TRBD2 matches 9 bases. V gave up 1 base and J gave up 2 bases; unmatched junction bases: 9. CDR3 size: 17 residues. Germline loops: CDR1 SGHRS, CDR2 YFSETQ.

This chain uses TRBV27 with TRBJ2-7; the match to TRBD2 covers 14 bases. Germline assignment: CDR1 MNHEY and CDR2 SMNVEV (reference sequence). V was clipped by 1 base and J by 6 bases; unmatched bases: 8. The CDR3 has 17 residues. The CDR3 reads CASSLLTTGLAGGEQYF. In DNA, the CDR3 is TGTGCCAGCAGTTTATTAACCACCGGACTAGCGGGAGGCGAGCAGTACTTC.